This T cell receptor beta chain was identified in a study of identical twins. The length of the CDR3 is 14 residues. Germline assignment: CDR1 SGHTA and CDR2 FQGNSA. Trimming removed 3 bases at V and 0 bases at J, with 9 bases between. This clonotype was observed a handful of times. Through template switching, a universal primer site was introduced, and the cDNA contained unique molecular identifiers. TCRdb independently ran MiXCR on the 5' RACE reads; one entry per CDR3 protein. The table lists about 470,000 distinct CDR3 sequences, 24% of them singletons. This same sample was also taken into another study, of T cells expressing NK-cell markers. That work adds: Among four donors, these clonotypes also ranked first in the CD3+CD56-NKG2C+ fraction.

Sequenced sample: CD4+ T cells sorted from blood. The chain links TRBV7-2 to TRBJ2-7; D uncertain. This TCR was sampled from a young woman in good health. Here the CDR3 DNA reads TGTGCCAGCAGCTTTAGTTGGAACTCCTACGAGCAGTACTTC. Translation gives CASSFSWNSYEQYF. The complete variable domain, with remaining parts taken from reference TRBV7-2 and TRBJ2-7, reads GAGVSQSPSNKVTEKGKDVELRCDPISGHTALYWYRQSLGQGLEFLIYFQGNSAPDKSGLPSDRFSAERTGGSVSTLTIQRTQQEDSAVYLCASSFSWNSYEQYFGPGTRLTVT.